The 18 T cell receptor beta chains below all came from one sample that was sequenced in a study of control samples from healthy donors and cancer patients (TCRdb year 2020). Library method: the immunoSEQ multiplex PCR assay. The source is immuneACCESS, and TCRdb retained only in-frame sequences with V and J called. Part of the clones is not carried over; for the studies checked, unresolved V genes explain less than half of this, and the remainder is unexplained. A total of over 55,000 clones appear in this sample, roughly 90% of them only once. 0.75% to 0.95% of the sample is held by the ten biggest clonotypes. The sample taken for sequencing was PBMCs. These receptor sequences come from a man under 40 with colorectal cancer.

The chain links TRBV7-9 to TRBJ2-5, with D tentatively TRBD1 or TRBD2 (5 bases each). Trimming stripped 3 bases from V and 4 bases from J, with 12 bases between. The germline CDR1 and CDR2 sequences are SEHNR and FQNEAQ (reference sequence). The CDR3 totals 14 residues. DNA of the CDR3: TGTGCCAGCAGCTTTATGGGGGTAATAGAGACCCAGTACTTC. Residues: CASSFMGVIETQYF.

This chain links TRBV10-2 with TRBJ1-1, with D possibly TRBD1 on 5 matching bases. Trimming took off 4 bases at V and 4 bases at J, with 13 bases between the two ends. Germline lookup yields CDR1 WSHSY and CDR2 SAAADI. The CDR3 totals 14 residues. Written as DNA, the CDR3 is TGCGCCAGCAGTGTTGGGGCAGTATCCACTGAAGCTTTCTTT. Protein: CASSVGAVSTEAFF.

This chain links TRBV4-1 with TRBJ1-5, with D possibly TRBD1 on 6 matching bases. Germline lookup yields CDR1 MGHRA and CDR2 YSYEKL. CDR3 size: 14 residues. Between the trimmed V and J ends, which lost 0 bases and 6 bases, there was a span of 9 bases. CDR3 in amino acids: CASSQDQGTQPQHF. In DNA, the CDR3 is TGCGCCAGCAGCCAAGATCAGGGGACTCAGCCCCAGCATTTT.

The rearrangement uses TRBV12-3 or TRBV12-4 and TRBJ1-5, with TRBD1 as a possible D gene (6 bases). V lost 1 base to trimming and J lost 5 bases, with 6 bases between them. The CDR3 has 13 amino acids. The CDR3 DNA is TGTGCCAGCAGTTTAGACAGGGATCAGCCCCAGCATTTT. It codes for CASSLDRDQPQHF.

The chain links TRBV27 to TRBJ2-1; weak D call: TRBD2 (6 bases). CDR3 size: 12 residues. Trimming removed 8 bases at V and 5 bases at J, with 10 bases between. Germline values: CDR1 MNHEY, CDR2 SMNVEV (reference sequence). DNA of the CDR3: TGTGCCAGCGGGGGGTGGAACAATGAGCAGTTCTTC. Protein: CASGGWNNEQFF.

This chain connects TRBV9 to TRBJ1-2; D remains ambiguous. Germline V gives CDR1 SGDLS, CDR2 YYNGEE. Trimming shortened V by 3 bases and J by 0 bases, and 15 bases separated the two germline ends. The CDR3 is 16 amino acids. The CDR3 DNA is TGTGCCAGCAGCGCGTCGCGGACGGAAGCTAACTATGGCTACACCTTC. Translated: CASSASRTEANYGYTF.

This clone was picked up one time. V gene TRBV5-4 combines with J gene TRBJ2-3, with 8 bases aligning to TRBD2. Germline CDR1 SGHNT, CDR2 YYREEE (reference sequence). V shed 5 bases and J 6 bases; nucleotides not matched to a gene: 11. CDR3 size: 15 residues. The CDR3 coding sequence is TGTGCCAGCAGACGGGGGGGAGGACTTTCGGATACGCAGTATTTT. The encoded protein is CASRRGGGLSDTQYF. Based on the CDR3 plus reference TRBV5-4 and TRBJ2-3, the full variable domain is ETGVTQSPTHLIKTRGQQVTLRCSSQSGHNTVSWYQQALGQGPQFIFQYYREEENGRGNFPPRFSGLQFPNYSSELNVNALELDDSALYLCASRRGGGLSDTQYFGPGTRLTVL.

This sequence joins TRBV4-3 and TRBJ2-2; D possibly uses TRBD1 or TRBD2 (5 bases each). The CDR3 length is 15 residues. Trimming removed 5 bases at V and 4 bases at J, with 14 bases between. CDR1 and CDR2 from the germline V gene are LGHNA and YSLEER. CDR3 amino acids: CASSWGTHGTGELFF. In nucleotides, the CDR3 is TGCGCCAGCAGCTGGGGGACGCATGGCACCGGGGAGCTGTTTTTT.

V usage is TRBV5-8 and J usage is TRBJ1-4; 7 nucleotides match TRBD1. The CDR3 covers 14 residues. J was trimmed by 5 bases and V by 2 bases; bases with no gene match: 3. The V gene's germline CDR1 is SGHTS and CDR2 YDEGEE. CDR3 DNA: TGTGCCAGCAGCTTTACGGGACAGAATGAAAAACTGTTTTTT. Its translation is CASSFTGQNEKLFF.

The chain carries TRBV11-2 and TRBJ1-1; unclear D gene. V was cut by 3 bases and J by 3 bases, with 5 bases left in between. CDR3 length: 12 residues. Germline loops: CDR1 SGHAT, CDR2 FQNNGV. CDR3 in amino acids: CASSFRYTEAFF. CDR3 nucleotide sequence: TGTGCCAGCAGCTTTCGTTACACTGAAGCTTTCTTT.

The chain couples TRBV5-4 to TRBJ2-6; no definite D call. The length of the CDR3 is 15 residues. Trimming pared 4 bases from V and 0 bases from J, leaving 8 bases between. Germline V gene data show CDR1 as SGHNT and CDR2 as YYREEE (reference sequence). This chain's CDR3 is CASSRWSSGANVLTF. In nucleotides, the CDR3 is TGTGCCAGCAGCCGCTGGAGCTCTGGGGCCAACGTCCTGACTTTC.

The chain recombines TRBV29-1 with TRBJ2-3; 10 bases match TRBD2. The V segment lost 7 bases and the J segment 4 bases; nucleotides outside the gene matches: 11. Germline V gives CDR1 SQVTM, CDR2 ANQGSEA. CDR3 length: 15 amino acids. In DNA, the CDR3 is TGCAGCGCCGGCGAGCGGGGGGGCCTCCCAGATACGCAGTATTTT. The encoded protein is CSAGERGGLPDTQYF.

The genes are TRBV27 and TRBJ1-1; D not certain. V was pared by 0 bases and J by 1 base, with 12 bases between. The CDR3 spans 16 residues. CDR1 and CDR2 (germline): MNHEY, SMNVEV (reference sequence). Written as DNA, the CDR3 is TGTGCCAGCAGTTTATCGGGGAGACTCAGGAACACTGAAGCTTTCTTT. Encoded protein: CASSLSGRLRNTEAFF.

The rearrangement links TRBV7-6 to TRBJ1-1; D is possibly TRBD1 (6 bases). V dropped 0 bases and J dropped 1 base, with 6 bases sitting between them. The CDR3 totals 14 residues. Per the germline V gene, CDR1 is SGHVS and CDR2 is FNYEAQ. CDR3 sequence (DNA): TGTGCCAGCAGCTTAGCGGGGGCGAACACTGAAGCTTTCTTT. Its translation: CASSLAGANTEAFF.

This chain connects TRBV11-2 to TRBJ2-1; D is undetermined. The CDR3 is 15 residues long. Germline V CDR1 and CDR2: SGHAT, FQNNGV. V lost 5 bases and J lost 0, with 11 bases in between. For the CDR3, the DNA is TGTGCCAGCAGCCCCCTCATCGACTCCTACAATGAGCAGTTCTTC. The encoded protein is CASSPLIDSYNEQFF.

This clone appeared a single time. The chain is built from TRBV7-2 and TRBJ2-1; TRBD2 aligns across 9 bases. The CDR3 runs to 16 residues. Germline CDR1 is SGHTA and CDR2 is FQGNSA. The V segment lost 5 bases and the J segment 4 bases; nucleotides outside the gene matches: 9. The DNA for the CDR3 is TGTGCCAGCAGCAGAAGACCTAGCGGGGTTTACAATGAGCAGTTCTTC. This translates into CASSRRPSGVYNEQFF.

The chain joins TRBV18 to TRBJ1-1, with D possibly being TRBD1 (6 bases). The length of the CDR3 is 15 residues. V was trimmed by 2 bases and J by 5 bases, leaving 15 bases between them. CDR1 is KGHSH, CDR2 LQKENI, per germline. The CDR3 bases are TGTGCCAGCTCACCAGACACACAGGGTATGACTGAAGCTTTCTTT. Amino acids: CASSPDTQGMTEAFF.

The chain links TRBV30 to TRBJ1-1; D is perhaps TRBD1 (6 bases). CDR1 GTSNPN and CDR2 SVGIG come from the germline V gene (reference sequence). V lost 3 bases to trimming and J lost 5 bases, with 13 bases between them. The CDR3 consists of 13 residues. Here the CDR3 DNA reads TGTGCCTGGAGGACAGGAAGGTCTACTGAAGCTTTCTTT. The encoded protein is CAWRTGRSTEAFF.